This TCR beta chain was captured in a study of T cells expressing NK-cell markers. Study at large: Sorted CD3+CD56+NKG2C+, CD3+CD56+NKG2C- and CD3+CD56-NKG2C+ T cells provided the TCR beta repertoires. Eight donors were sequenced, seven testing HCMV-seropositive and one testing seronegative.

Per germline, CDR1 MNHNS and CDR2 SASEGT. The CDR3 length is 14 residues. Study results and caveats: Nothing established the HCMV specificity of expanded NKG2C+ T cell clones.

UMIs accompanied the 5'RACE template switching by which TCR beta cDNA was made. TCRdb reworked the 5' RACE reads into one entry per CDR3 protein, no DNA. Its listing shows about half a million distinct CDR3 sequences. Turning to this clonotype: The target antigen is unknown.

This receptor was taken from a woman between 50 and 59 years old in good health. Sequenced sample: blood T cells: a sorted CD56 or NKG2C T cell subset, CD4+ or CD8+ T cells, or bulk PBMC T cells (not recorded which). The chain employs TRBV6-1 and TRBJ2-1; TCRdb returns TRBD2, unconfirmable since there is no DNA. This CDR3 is CASVRAGVHNEQFF.